This TCR beta chain was recorded in a study of blood T cell repertoires in COVID-19. In the study's own analysis: Reference gene primer amplification in the assay estimated nucleated cell counts. Assay: immunoSEQ multiplex PCR; the TCRdb copy retains only in-frame clones and omits some. V and J calls and clone size come straight from that table; D and trimming were deduced from the DNA. The sample records 93,000 or so clones, about 85% being singletons. Trimming cost V 2 bases and J 1 base, with 5 bases left between them. Germline assignment: CDR1 MNHEY and CDR2 SMNVEV (reference sequence). There are 13 residues in the CDR3.

The TCR comes from a man in his forties or fifties in a cohort sampled during active COVID-19. V and J are TRBV27 and TRBJ1-1; D uncertain. The specimen was peripheral blood. CDR3 sequence (DNA): TGTGCCAGCAGTTTACGGTGGAACACTGAAGCTTTCTTT. It codes for CASSLRWNTEAFF.